The sequence of this TCR beta chain was determined in a study of T cell clones after liver transplantation. Between the trimmed V and J ends, which lost 4 bases and 3 bases, there was a span of 17 bases. There are 16 residues in the CDR3. Germline V lookup: CDR1 SGHRS, CDR2 YFSETQ. Sequencing was performed with immunoSEQ multiplex PCR; in TCRdb, only in-frame clones are kept and a portion is missing. Of fewer than 7,000 clones in the sample, more than 75% were seen once. The chain has TRBV5-1 and TRBJ2-1; possibly TRBD2 for D (7 bases). Specimen: CD8+ T cells from blood, collected 46 months after liver transplant. The clonotype was recovered from a human patient who received a liver transplant. These T cells may partly come from the graft donor. In nucleotides, the CDR3 is TGCGCCAGCAGCCCCTCAGGGGCGGGAGTCTACAATGAGCAGTTCTTC. It translates to CASSPSGAGVYNEQFF. Using reference TRBV5-1 and TRBJ2-1 for the parts outside the CDR3, the full variable domain is KAGVTQTPRYLIKTRGQQVTLSCSPISGHRSVSWYQQTPGQGLQFLFEYFSETQRNKGNFPGRFSGRQFSNSRSEMNVSTLELGDSALYLCASSPSGAGVYNEQFFGPGTRLTVL.